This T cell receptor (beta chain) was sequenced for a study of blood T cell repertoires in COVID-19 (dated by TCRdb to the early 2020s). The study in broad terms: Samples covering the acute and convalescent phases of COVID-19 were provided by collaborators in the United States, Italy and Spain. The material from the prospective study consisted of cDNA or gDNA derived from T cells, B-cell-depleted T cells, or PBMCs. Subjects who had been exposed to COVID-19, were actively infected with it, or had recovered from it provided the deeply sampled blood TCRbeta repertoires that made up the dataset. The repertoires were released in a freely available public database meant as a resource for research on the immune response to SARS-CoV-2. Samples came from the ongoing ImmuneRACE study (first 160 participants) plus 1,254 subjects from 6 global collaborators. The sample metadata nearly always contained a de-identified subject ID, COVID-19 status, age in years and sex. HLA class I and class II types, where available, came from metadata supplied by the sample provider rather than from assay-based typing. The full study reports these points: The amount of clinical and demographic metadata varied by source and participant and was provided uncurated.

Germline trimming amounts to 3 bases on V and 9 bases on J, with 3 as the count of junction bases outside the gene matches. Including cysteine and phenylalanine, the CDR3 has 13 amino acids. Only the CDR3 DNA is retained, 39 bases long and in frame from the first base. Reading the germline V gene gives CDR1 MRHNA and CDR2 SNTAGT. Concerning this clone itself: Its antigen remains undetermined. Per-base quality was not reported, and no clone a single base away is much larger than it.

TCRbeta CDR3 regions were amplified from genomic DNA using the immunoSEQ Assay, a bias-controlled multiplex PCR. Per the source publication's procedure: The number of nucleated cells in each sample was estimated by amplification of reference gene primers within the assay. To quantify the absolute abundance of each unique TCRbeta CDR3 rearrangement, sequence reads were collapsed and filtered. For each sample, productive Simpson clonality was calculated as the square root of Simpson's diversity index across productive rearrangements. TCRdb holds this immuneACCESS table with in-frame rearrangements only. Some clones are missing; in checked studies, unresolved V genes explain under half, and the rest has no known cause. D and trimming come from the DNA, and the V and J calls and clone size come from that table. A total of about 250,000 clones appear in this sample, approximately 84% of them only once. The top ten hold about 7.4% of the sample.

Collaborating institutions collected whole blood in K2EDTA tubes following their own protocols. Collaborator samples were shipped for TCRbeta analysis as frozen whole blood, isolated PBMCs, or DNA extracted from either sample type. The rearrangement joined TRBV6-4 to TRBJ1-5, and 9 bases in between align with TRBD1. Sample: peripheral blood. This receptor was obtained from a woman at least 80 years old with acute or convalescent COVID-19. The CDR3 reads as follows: CASSEDRGGPQHF. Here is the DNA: TGTGCCAGCAGTGAGGACAGGGGAGGGCCCCAGCATTTT.